This paragraph reports one TCR beta chain. These data originate in a study of CD4 T cells in relation to SARS-CoV-2 and coronaviruses. The unexposed donors gave CD4+ T cells in 2011-2018, prior to COVID-19. Cryopreserved PBMCs were CD4-enriched, then split into naive and memory cells. CDR1 and CDR2 (germline): SEHNR, FQNEAQ (reference sequence). This CDR3 contains 16 residues. The ends were cut back, 5 bases at V and 6 bases at J, with 21 bases in the middle. TCRdb's table, derived via immunoSEQ multiplex PCR, lists solely in-frame clones and lacks some. The sample yields about 70,000 clones, over 70% seen once.

The specimen was memory CD4+ T cells from PBMCs. The chain joins TRBV7-9 to TRBJ2-3, with D possibly matching TRBD2 (5 bases). This TCR came from a human donor in good health. The CDR3 sequence: CASSPRRGTDPDTQYF. CDR3 in DNA: TGTGCCAGCAGCCCCCGACGGGGTACGGACCCCGATACGCAGTATTTT.